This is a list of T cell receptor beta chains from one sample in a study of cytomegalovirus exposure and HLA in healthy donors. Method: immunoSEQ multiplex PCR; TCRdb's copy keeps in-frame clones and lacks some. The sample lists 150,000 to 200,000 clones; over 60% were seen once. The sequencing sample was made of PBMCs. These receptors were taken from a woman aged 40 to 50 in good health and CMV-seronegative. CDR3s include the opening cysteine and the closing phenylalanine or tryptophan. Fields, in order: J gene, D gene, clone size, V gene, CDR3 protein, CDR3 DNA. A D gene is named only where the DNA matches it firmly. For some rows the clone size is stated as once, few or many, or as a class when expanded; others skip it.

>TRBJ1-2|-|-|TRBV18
CASSPPRGGRVNPNYGYTF
TGTGCCAGCTCACCCCCAAGGGGGGGCAGGGTTAATCCTAACTATGGCTACACCTTC
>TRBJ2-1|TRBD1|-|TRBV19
CASSGTGGNEQFF
TGTGCCAGTAGCGGGACAGGGGGTAATGAGCAGTTCTTC
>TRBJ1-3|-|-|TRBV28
CASREQGANTIYF
TGTGCCAGCCGAGAGCAGGGCGCAAACACCATATATTTT
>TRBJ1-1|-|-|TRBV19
CASSERNTEAFF
TGTGCCAGTAGCGAGAGGAACACTGAAGCTTTCTTT
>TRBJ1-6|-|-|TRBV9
CASSVGPQGDSPLHF
TGTGCCAGCAGCGTAGGGCCACAGGGAGATTCACCCCTCCACTTT
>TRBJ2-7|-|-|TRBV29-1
CSVDFPRGYEQYF
TGCAGCGTTGACTTTCCCAGGGGCTACGAGCAGTACTTC
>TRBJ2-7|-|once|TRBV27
CASSLSKRDLRYEQYF
TGTGCCAGCAGTTTATCGAAGAGGGATCTCCGCTACGAGCAGTACTTC
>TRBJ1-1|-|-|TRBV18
CASSPGTGWANTEAFF
TGTGCCAGCTCACCCGGCACAGGGTGGGCGAACACTGAAGCTTTCTTT
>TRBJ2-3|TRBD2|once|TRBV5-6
CASSARLAGTDTQYF
TGTGCCAGCAGCGCCAGACTAGCGGGCACAGATACGCAGTATTTT
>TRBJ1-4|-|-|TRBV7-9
CASSALGEKLFF
TGTGCCAGCAGCGCGCTGGGCGAAAAACTGTTTTTT
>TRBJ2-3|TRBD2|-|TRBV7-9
CASSHPAGDTDTQYF
TGTGCCAGCAGCCATCCAGCGGGGGACACAGATACGCAGTATTTT
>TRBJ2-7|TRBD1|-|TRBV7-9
CASSLDRGRDEQYF
TGTGCCAGCAGCTTAGACAGGGGACGAGACGAGCAGTACTTC
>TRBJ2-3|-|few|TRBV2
CARGVAGLSTDTQYF
TGTGCCAGGGGGGTGGCGGGACTCAGCACAGATACGCAGTATTTT
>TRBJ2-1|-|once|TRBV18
CASSPGTPSSYNEQFF
TGTGCCAGCTCACCAGGGACACCGAGCTCCTACAATGAGCAGTTCTTC
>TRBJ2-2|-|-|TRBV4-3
CASSQDLIAAGELFF
TGCGCCAGCAGCCAAGATCTTATAGCGGCCGGGGAGCTGTTTTTT
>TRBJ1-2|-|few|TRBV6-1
CASRPGLDYSWTF
TGTGCCAGCAGGCCGGGTCTGGATTATTCGTGGACCTTC
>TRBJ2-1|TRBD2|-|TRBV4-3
CASSQSLSGSASSYNEQFF
TGCGCCAGCAGCCAATCCCTTAGCGGGAGCGCAAGCTCCTACAATGAGCAGTTCTTC
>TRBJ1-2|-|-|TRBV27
CASSLNPGGFGYTF
TGTGCCAGCAGTTTAAACCCCGGAGGGTTTGGCTACACCTTC
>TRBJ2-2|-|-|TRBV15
CATSRTRHLNTGERFF
TGTGCCACCAGCAGAACTAGACATCTGAACACCGGGGAGCGGTTTTTT
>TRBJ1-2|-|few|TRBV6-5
CASSETEGDGYTF
TGTGCCAGCAGTGAAACAGAAGGGGATGGCTACACCTTC
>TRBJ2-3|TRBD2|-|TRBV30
CAWKQGLAGVNTQYF
TGTGCCTGGAAACAGGGACTAGCGGGAGTTAATACGCAGTATTTT
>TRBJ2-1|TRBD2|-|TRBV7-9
CASSLGSGRYNEQFF
TGTGCCAGCAGCTTAGGTAGCGGGCGTTACAATGAGCAGTTCTTC
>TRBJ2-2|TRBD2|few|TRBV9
CASSVGLAGGTGELFF
TGTGCCAGCAGCGTAGGACTAGCGGGAGGCACCGGGGAGCTGTTTTTT
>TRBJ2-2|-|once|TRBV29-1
CSVERQGNTGELFF
TGCAGCGTTGAACGGCAGGGTAACACCGGGGAGCTGTTTTTT
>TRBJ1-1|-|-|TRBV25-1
CASSGLRNTEAFF
TGTGCCAGCAGTGGTCTGAGGAACACTGAAGCTTTCTTT
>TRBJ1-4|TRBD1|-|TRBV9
CASSATAGGINEKLFF
TGTGCCAGCAGCGCGACCGCAGGGGGCATTAATGAAAAACTGTTTTTT
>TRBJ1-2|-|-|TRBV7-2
CASSPDRSYSYGYTF
TGTGCCAGCAGCCCAGACAGGTCCTACAGCTATGGCTACACCTTC
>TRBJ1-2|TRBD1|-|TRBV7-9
CASSQWTGGKINYGYTF
TGTGCCAGCAGCCAGTGGACAGGGGGAAAGATAAACTATGGCTACACCTTC
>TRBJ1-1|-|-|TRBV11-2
CACQETLNTEAFF
TGTGCCTGTCAGGAAACACTGAACACTGAAGCTTTCTTT
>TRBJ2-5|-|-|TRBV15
CATSRTGTLETQYF
TGTGCCACCAGCAGAACCGGGACTTTGGAGACCCAGTACTTC
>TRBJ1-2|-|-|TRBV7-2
CASSLGRDYGYTF
TGTGCCAGCAGCTTAGGACGGGACTATGGCTACACCTTC
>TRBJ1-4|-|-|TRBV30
CAWSVQEKLFF
TGTGCCTGGAGTGTACAAGAAAAACTGTTTTTT
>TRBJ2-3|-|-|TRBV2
CASVGGGGGTDTQYF
TGTGCCAGCGTGGGGGGAGGCGGCGGAACAGATACGCAGTATTTT
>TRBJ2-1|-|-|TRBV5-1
CASHKGGGSYNEQFF
TGCGCCAGCCATAAAGGGGGGGGCTCCTACAATGAGCAGTTCTTC
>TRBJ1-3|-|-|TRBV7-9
CASTQGAEDTIYF
TGTGCCAGCACCCAAGGAGCCGAGGACACCATATATTTT
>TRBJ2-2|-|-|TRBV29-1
CSVERSPGELFF
TGCAGCGTTGAAAGGAGTCCCGGGGAGCTGTTTTTT
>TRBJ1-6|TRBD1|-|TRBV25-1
CASSEGGRGDSPLHF
TGTGCCAGCAGTGAAGGGGGCAGGGGGGACTCACCCCTCCACTTT
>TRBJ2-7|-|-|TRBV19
CASSIEPRQDEQYF
TGTGCCAGTAGTATAGAACCACGACAGGACGAGCAGTACTTC
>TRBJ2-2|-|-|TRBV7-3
CASSLRGRGTGELFF
TGTGCCAGCAGCTTACGTGGGAGAGGCACCGGGGAGCTGTTTTTT
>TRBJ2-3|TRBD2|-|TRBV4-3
CASSQGSGSGTDTQYF
TGCGCCAGCAGCCAAGGAAGCGGGAGTGGTACAGATACGCAGTATTTT
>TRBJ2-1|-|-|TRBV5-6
CASSLFSGLPPEQFF
TGTGCCAGCAGCTTGTTTAGCGGCTTGCCCCCTGAGCAGTTCTTC
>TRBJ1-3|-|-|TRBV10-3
CAISPHDSGNTIYF
TGTGCCATCAGTCCACACGACTCTGGAAACACCATATATTTT
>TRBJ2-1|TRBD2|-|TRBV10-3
CASTGAEGGRAYNEQFF
TGTGCCTCGACCGGGGCCGAGGGAGGGCGCGCCTACAATGAGCAGTTCTTC
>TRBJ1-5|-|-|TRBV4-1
CASSQDEGPQHF
TGCGCCAGCAGCCAAGATGAGGGGCCCCAGCATTTT
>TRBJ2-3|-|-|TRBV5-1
CASSLAQPYTDTQYF
TGCGCCAGCAGCTTGGCACAGCCTTACACAGATACGCAGTATTTT
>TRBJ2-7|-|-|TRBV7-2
CASSIAPTSSYEQYF
TGTGCCAGCAGCATAGCGCCTACTAGCTCCTACGAGCAGTACTTC
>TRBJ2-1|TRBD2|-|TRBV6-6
CASNRPTSGSNEQFF
TGTGCCAGCAACAGACCGACTAGCGGGAGCAATGAGCAGTTCTTC
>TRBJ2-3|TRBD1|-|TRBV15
CATSSRGQRTDTQYF
TGTGCCACCAGCTCTAGGGGACAGCGCACAGATACGCAGTATTTT
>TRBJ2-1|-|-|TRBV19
CASSIVTTGYNEQFF
TGTGCCAGTAGTATCGTGACTACGGGTTACAATGAGCAGTTCTTC
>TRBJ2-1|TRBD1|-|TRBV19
CASSTLGQGVPYNEQFF
TGTGCCAGTAGTACCTTGGGACAGGGAGTGCCCTACAATGAGCAGTTCTTC
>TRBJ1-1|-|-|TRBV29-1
CSVESPLQVGAFF
TGCAGCGTTGAAAGTCCACTACAGGTTGGAGCTTTCTTT